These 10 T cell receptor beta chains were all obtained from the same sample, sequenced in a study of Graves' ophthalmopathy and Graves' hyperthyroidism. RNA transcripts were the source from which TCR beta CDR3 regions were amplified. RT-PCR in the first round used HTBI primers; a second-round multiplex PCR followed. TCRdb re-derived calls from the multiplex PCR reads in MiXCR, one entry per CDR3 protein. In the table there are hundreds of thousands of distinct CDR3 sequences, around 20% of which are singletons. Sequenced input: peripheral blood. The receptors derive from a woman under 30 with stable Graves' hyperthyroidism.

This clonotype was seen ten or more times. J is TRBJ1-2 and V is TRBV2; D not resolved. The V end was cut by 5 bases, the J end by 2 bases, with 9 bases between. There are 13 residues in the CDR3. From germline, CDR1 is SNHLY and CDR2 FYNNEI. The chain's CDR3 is CASSQDKNYGYTF. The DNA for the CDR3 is TGTGCCAGCAGTCAAGACAAGAACTATGGCTACACCTTC. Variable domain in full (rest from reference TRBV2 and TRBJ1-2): EPEVTQTPSHQVTQMGQEVILRCVPISNHLYFYWYRQILGQKVEFLVSFYNNEISEKSEIFDDQFSVERPDGSNFTLKIRSTKLEDSAMYFCASSQDKNYGYTFGSGTRLTVV.

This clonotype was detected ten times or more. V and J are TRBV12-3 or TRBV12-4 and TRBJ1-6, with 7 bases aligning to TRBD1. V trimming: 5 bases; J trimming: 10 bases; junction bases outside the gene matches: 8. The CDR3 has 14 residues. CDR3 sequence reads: CASSTLTGRSPLHF. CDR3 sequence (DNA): TGTGCCAGCAGTACTCTGACAGGGCGCTCACCCCTCCACTTT.

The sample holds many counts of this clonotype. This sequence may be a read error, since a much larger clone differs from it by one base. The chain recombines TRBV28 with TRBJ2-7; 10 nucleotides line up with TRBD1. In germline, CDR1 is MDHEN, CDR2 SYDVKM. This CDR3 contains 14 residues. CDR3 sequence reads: CANSLRDRGVEQYF. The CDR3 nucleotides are TGTGCCAACAGTTTAAGGGACAGGGGCGTCGAGCAGTACTTC.

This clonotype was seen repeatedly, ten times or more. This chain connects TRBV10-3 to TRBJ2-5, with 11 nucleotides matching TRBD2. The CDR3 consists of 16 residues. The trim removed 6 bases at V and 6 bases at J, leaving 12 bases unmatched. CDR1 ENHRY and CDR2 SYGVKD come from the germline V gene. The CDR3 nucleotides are TGTGCCATCAGGAAGACCTTAGCGGGAGGGGAGCAGACCCAGTACTTC. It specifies CAIRKTLAGGEQTQYF.

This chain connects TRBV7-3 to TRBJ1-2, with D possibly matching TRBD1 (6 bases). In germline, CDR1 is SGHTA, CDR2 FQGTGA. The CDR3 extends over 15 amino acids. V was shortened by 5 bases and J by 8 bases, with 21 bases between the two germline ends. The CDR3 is CASSPSGSGALGYTF. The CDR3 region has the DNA TGTGCCAGCAGCCCCAGCGGGTCGGGGGCGCTAGGCTACACCTTC.

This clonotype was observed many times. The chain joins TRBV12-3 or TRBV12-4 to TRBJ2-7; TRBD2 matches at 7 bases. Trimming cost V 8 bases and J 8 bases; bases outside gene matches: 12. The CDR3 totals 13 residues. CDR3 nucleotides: TGTGCCAGCTTTAGCGGGCCTTCCGGCAAGCAGTACTTC. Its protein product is CASFSGPSGKQYF.

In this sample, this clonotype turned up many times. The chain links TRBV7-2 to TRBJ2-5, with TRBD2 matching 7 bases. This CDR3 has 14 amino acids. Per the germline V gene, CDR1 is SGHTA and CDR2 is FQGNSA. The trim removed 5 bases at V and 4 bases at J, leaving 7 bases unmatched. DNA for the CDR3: TGTGCCAGCAGCACCCAATCGGGAGGAGAGACCCAGTACTTC. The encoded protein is CASSTQSGGETQYF.

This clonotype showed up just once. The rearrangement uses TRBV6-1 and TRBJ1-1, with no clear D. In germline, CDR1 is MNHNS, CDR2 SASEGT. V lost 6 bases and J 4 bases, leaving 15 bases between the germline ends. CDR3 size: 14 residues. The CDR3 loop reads CASREGNGGTEAFF. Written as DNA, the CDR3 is TGTGCCAGCAGGGAGGGAAACGGTGGCACTGAAGCTTTCTTT.

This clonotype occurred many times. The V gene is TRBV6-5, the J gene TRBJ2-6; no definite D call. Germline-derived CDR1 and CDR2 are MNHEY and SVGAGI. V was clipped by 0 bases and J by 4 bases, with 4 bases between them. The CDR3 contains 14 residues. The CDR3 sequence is CASSYSDGANVLTF. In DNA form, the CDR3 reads TGTGCCAGCAGTTACTCGGACGGGGCCAACGTCCTGACTTTC.

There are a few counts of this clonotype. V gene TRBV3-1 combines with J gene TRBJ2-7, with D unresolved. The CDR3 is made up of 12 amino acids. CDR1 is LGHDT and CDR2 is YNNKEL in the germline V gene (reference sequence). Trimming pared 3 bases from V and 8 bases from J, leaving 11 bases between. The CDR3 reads CASSQVSVQQYF. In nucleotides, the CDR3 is TGTGCCAGCAGCCAGGTTTCTGTACAGCAGTACTTC.